These 24 T cell receptor beta chains were all obtained from the same sample, sequenced in a study of blood T cell repertoires in COVID-19. Data came from immunoSEQ multiplex PCR; TCRdb stores just in-frame clones and leaves some out. This table holds about 170,000 clones, roughly 86% found once. Sequencing was done on a sample of peripheral blood. These receptors all come from a woman aged 80 or older in a cohort sampled during active or convalescent COVID-19.

The V call is TRBV11-3, the J call TRBJ2-7; 11 bases are a match to TRBD2. Germline lookup yields CDR1 SGHNT and CDR2 YENEEA. V lost 5 bases and J lost 3; bases outside the gene matches: 6. The CDR3 length is 15 residues. Written as DNA, the CDR3 is TGTGCCAGCAGCCCTATAGCGGGGGGGCACTACGAGCAGTACTTC. Its translation is CASSPIAGGHYEQYF.

A single count supports this clone. The chain couples TRBV13 to TRBJ2-1; weak D call: TRBD2 (6 bases). Germline CDR1 reads PRHDT; CDR2 reads FYEKMQ (reference sequence). Trimming removed 2 bases from V and 2 bases from J, with 13 bases in between. This CDR3 comprises 16 residues. The CDR3 DNA is TGTGCCAGCAGCTTATTGGCGGGGTCCACCTACAATGAGCAGTTCTTC. As protein: CASSLLAGSTYNEQFF.

This clone was counted only a few times. The chain uses TRBV6-6 and TRBJ1-3; 8 bases map to TRBD1. Trimming at V came to 3 bases and at J to 1 base, leaving 5 bases not matched to a gene. The CDR3 sequence is 16 residues long. Germline-derived CDR1 and CDR2 are MNHNY and SVGAGI (reference sequence). The CDR3 spells CASSYPRGHSGNTIYF. The DNA of the CDR3 is TGTGCCAGCAGTTATCCCAGGGGGCATTCTGGAAACACCATATATTTT.

V is TRBV6-2 or TRBV6-3 and J is TRBJ1-2; D not resolved. The V gene lost 4 bases and the J gene lost 2 bases, with 2 bases spanning the gap. The CDR3 runs to 11 residues. Germline-derived CDR1 and CDR2 are MNHEY and SVGEGT. The CDR3 spells CASSLNYGYTF. CDR3 in DNA: TGTGCCAGCAGTTTAAACTATGGCTACACCTTC.

This chain connects TRBV2 to TRBJ1-5; TRBD1 matches at 9 bases. The CDR3 runs 13 residues. Germline V gene sequence: CDR1 SNHLY, CDR2 FYNNEI. J was trimmed by 13 bases and V by 9 bases; bases with no gene match: 13. The CDR3 region has the DNA TGTGCCAGTGGGACAGGGACAATAGCATCACAGCATTTT. Protein: CASGTGTIASQHF. The full variable domain, rest sourced from reference TRBV2 and TRBJ1-5, is EPEVTQTPSHQVTQMGQEVILRCVPISNHLYFYWYRQILGQKVEFLVSFYNNEISEKSEIFDDQFSVERPDGSNFTLKIRSTKLEDSAMYFCASGTGTIASQHFGDGTRLSIL.

The V call is TRBV2, the J call TRBJ1-2; D possibly corresponds to TRBD1 (6 bases). The CDR3 totals 14 residues. CDR1 SNHLY and CDR2 FYNNEI come from the germline V gene. V was pared by 5 bases and J by 3 bases, with 13 bases between. This CDR3 is CASSFGQRYYGYTF. CDR3 coding DNA: TGTGCCAGCAGTTTCGGACAGCGATACTATGGCTACACCTTC.

This rearrangement joins TRBV10-3 to TRBJ1-4, with 10 positions matching TRBD1. The J segment lost 6 bases and the V segment lost 5 bases, leaving 3 bases of the junction unmatched. Germline V CDR1 and CDR2: ENHRY, SYGVKD. The CDR3 runs to 14 residues. Here the CDR3 reads CAISRQGADEKLFF. CDR3 in DNA: TGTGCCATCAGTCGACAGGGGGCGGATGAAAAACTGTTTTTT.

V gene TRBV2 combines with J gene TRBJ1-1; 8 bases align to TRBD1. Germline CDR1 is SNHLY and CDR2 is FYNNEI. CDR3 length: 13 residues. After removal of 9 bases from V and 4 bases from J, the junction contained 7 bases not matched to a gene. The CDR3 region is CASSGQGLTEAFF. The CDR3 DNA follows: TGTGCCAGTTCTGGACAGGGTCTCACTGAAGCTTTCTTT. The full variable domain, in which reference TRBV2 and TRBJ1-1 provide the parts outside the CDR3, is EPEVTQTPSHQVTQMGQEVILRCVPISNHLYFYWYRQILGQKVEFLVSFYNNEISEKSEIFDDQFSVERPDGSNFTLKIRSTKLEDSAMYFCASSGQGLTEAFFGQGTRLTVV.

The chain employs TRBV11-2 and TRBJ2-1; 8 nucleotides line up with TRBD2. CDR1 SGHAT and CDR2 FQNNGV come from the germline V gene. This CDR3 is 15 amino acids long. V gave up 5 bases and J gave up 8 bases; unmatched junction bases: 11. Written as DNA, the CDR3 is TGTGCCAGCAGCACGGGGCCGGGGCGGGGGGATGAGCAGTTCTTC. Protein: CASSTGPGRGDEQFF.

The chain employs TRBV10-3 and TRBJ1-1; TRBD1 is a possible D gene (5 bases). The CDR3 length is 14 residues. Germline V gene lookup returns CDR1 ENHRY and CDR2 SYGVKD. Trimming left V 3 bases short and J 4 bases short, with 12 bases between. The CDR3 spells CAISDGGGSTEAFF. The CDR3 DNA follows: TGTGCCATCAGTGATGGTGGGGGGAGCACTGAAGCTTTCTTT.

This sequence joins TRBV2 and TRBJ2-7; a possible D gene is TRBD1 (5 bases). This CDR3 spans 12 amino acids. Trimming took off 5 bases at V and 7 bases at J, with 12 bases between the two ends. Germline CDR1 and CDR2: SNHLY and FYNNEI. CDR3 loop: CASSSTDEEQYF. CDR3 sequence (DNA): TGTGCCAGCAGTTCGACAGACGAAGAGCAGTACTTC.

V gene TRBV10-1 combines with J gene TRBJ1-1; 8 bases fit TRBD1. From germline, CDR1 is WNHNN and CDR2 SYGVQD (reference sequence). V lost 5 bases and J lost 4; bases outside the gene matches: 15. The length of the CDR3 is 17 residues. CDR3 loop: CASSRDPPGQVFTEAFF. DNA for the CDR3: TGCGCCAGCAGTCGAGACCCACCGGGACAGGTCTTCACTGAAGCTTTCTTT.

The genes are TRBV24-1 and TRBJ2-6, with D possibly TRBD1 on 6 matching bases. The CDR3 runs to 23 residues. CDR1 and CDR2 from the germline V gene are KGHDR and SFDVKD. V lost 0 bases and J lost 0, with 26 bases in between. CDR3 in amino acids: CATSDLKYRTAGPLGSGANVLTF. CDR3 nucleotides: TGTGCCACCAGTGATTTGAAATACCGGACAGCAGGACCGCTGGGCTCTGGGGCCAACGTCCTGACTTTC.

V and J are TRBV5-1 and TRBJ1-6; TRBD1 matches at 9 bases. In germline, CDR1 is SGHRS, CDR2 YFSETQ. The CDR3 consists of 16 residues. V lost 5 bases, J lost 4 bases, and 7 bases stayed unmatched. CDR3 region: CASSSGQGQYNSPLHF. Written as DNA, the CDR3 is TGCGCCAGCAGTTCCGGACAGGGGCAGTATAATTCACCCCTCCACTTT.

The chain recombines TRBV12-3 or TRBV12-4 with TRBJ2-7; perhaps TRBD1 as D (5 bases). Trimming shortened V by 6 bases and J by 0 bases, and 9 bases separated the two germline ends. The CDR3 has 13 amino acids. The CDR3 here is CASRRDSSYEQYF. DNA of the CDR3: TGTGCCAGCAGACGTGACAGCTCCTACGAGCAGTACTTC.

V usage is TRBV10-2 and J usage is TRBJ2-7; 14 bases are shared with TRBD2. The CDR3 spans 17 residues. V lost 3 bases, J lost 2 bases, and 6 bases stayed unmatched. In germline, CDR1 is WSHSY, CDR2 SAAADI. Here the CDR3 reads CASSENPGLAGAYEQYV. Here the CDR3 DNA reads TGCGCCAGCAGTGAAAATCCGGGACTAGCGGGGGCCTACGAGCAGTACGTC.

This clone was counted only a few times. The chain carries TRBV12-5 and TRBJ1-6; 9 bases are a match to TRBD1. CDR1 LGHNT and CDR2 FRNRAP come from the germline V gene. The CDR3 totals 12 residues. The junction had 5 bases not matched to a gene; V was cut back by 6 bases and J by 14 bases. The CDR3 here is CASGTRQGALHF. The CDR3 DNA reads TGTGCTAGTGGCACGCGACAGGGGGCCCTCCACTTT.

V gene TRBV10-1 combines with J gene TRBJ1-2; D may be TRBD1 (6 bases). Deletions cut 8 bases from V and 14 bases from J, with 15 bases between. This CDR3 is 10 amino acids long. From germline, CDR1 is WNHNN and CDR2 SYGVQD (reference sequence). The CDR3 loop reads CASEPGTKTF. In DNA form, the CDR3 reads TGCGCCAGCGAACCCGGGACAAAAACCTTC.

The rearrangement uses TRBV30 and TRBJ1-5; tentative D call: TRBD1 (5 bases). The V end was cut by 1 base, the J end by 0 bases, with 10 bases between. CDR3 length equals 15 residues. CDR1 and CDR2 from the germline V gene are GTSNPN and SVGIG (reference sequence). CDR3 in amino acids: CAWSGGSGSNQPQHF. As DNA, the CDR3 is TGTGCCTGGAGTGGGGGCTCTGGTAGCAATCAGCCCCAGCATTTT. The full variable domain, completed using reference TRBV30 and TRBJ1-5, is SQTIHQWPATLVQPVGSPLSLECTVEGTSNPNLYWYRQAAGRGLQLLFYSVGIGQISSEVPQNLSASRPQDRQFILSSKKLLLSDSGFYLCAWSGGSGSNQPQHFGDGTRLSIL.

This CDR3 reads CASSTRQGGGYTF. The CDR3 region has the DNA TGTGCCAGCAGTACACGACAGGGCGGGGGCTACACCTTC. The chain couples TRBV28 to TRBJ1-2; 7 nucleotides align to TRBD1. The CDR3 loop spans 13 amino acids. From germline, CDR1 is MDHEN and CDR2 SYDVKM. The J segment lost 8 bases and the V segment lost 5 bases, leaving 8 bases of the junction unmatched.

The chain carries TRBV27 and TRBJ1-2, with D perhaps matching TRBD1 (5 bases). Germline V gene sequence: CDR1 MNHEY, CDR2 SMNVEV (reference sequence). V lost 7 bases and J lost 2, with 20 bases in between. The CDR3 extends over 16 amino acids. DNA of the CDR3: TGTGCCAGCAAAAAATCAACGCGGGGCTCAAACTATGGCTACACCTTC. Translating gives CASKKSTRGSNYGYTF.

V gene TRBV19 combines with J gene TRBJ1-1; 7 bases are shared with TRBD1. V lost 5 bases to trimming and J lost 11 bases; unmatched junction nucleotides: 11. The CDR3 sequence is 13 residues long. The germline V gene has CDR1 LNHDA and CDR2 SQIVND (reference sequence). This CDR3 is CASSPQGRTGAFF. The CDR3 DNA is TGTGCCAGTAGTCCACAGGGGAGGACCGGGGCTTTCTTT.

The chain has TRBV6-5 and TRBJ2-7, with D tentatively TRBD2 (5 bases). The germline CDR1 and CDR2 sequences are MNHEY and SVGAGI. V was clipped by 5 bases and J by 7 bases, with 15 bases between them. The CDR3 sequence is 13 residues long. The CDR3 nucleotides read TGTGCCAGCAGTCCTACCCCGCGAGGGGAGCAGTACGTC. This encodes CASSPTPRGEQYV.

Details on this clone: The junction departs from the called germline gene at one end, perhaps through a read error. This chain joins TRBV5-4 and TRBJ2-5; tentative D call: TRBD2 (6 bases). Germline lookup yields CDR1 SGHNT and CDR2 YYREEE (reference sequence). CDR3 length: 13 residues. The chain's CDR3 is CASSLTGGSTGDF. The CDR3 DNA sequence: TGTGCCAGCAGCTTGACAGGAGGGTCCACGGGGGACTTC.